This entry describes one T cell receptor beta chain. In the original analysis: Nucleated cell number was recorded as an estimate derived from reference gene primer amplification. Profiling relied on immunoSEQ multiplex PCR, and the TCRdb table lists in-frame clones only, not all of them. Clone size and V and J calls were adopted from that table, with D and trimming inferred from the DNA. The table records 100,000 or so clones, roughly nine tenths of them present only once. The sample is drawn from a study of blood T cell repertoires in COVID-19. Study-wide context: From the United States, Italy and Spain came samples of acute and convalescent COVID-19. PBMCs, B-cell-depleted T cells, or T cells were the source of the cDNA or gDNA that made up the material.

The V gene's germline CDR1 is MNHEY and CDR2 SVGAGI. Deletions cut 7 bases from V and 5 bases from J, with 18 bases between. CDR3 length: 15 residues. Input material: peripheral blood. The chain joins TRBV6-5 to TRBJ2-1, with D perhaps matching TRBD2 (5 bases). The source is a woman older than 75 with acute or convalescent COVID-19. The CDR3 sequence is CASNLRRQDNNEQFF. The CDR3 bases are TGTGCCAGCAACCTCCGGAGGCAGGATAACAATGAGCAGTTCTTC.